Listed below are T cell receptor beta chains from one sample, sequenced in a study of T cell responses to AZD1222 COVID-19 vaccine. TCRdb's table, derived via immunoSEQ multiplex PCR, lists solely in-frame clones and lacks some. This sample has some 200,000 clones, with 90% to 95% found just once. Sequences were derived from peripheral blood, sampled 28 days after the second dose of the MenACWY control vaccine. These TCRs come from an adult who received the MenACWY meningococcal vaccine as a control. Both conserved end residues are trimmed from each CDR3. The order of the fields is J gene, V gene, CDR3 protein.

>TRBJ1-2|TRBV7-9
ASSLSGQINYGYT
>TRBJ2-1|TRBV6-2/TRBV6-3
ASSYSGSGRASEQF
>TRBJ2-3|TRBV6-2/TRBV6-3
ASSSVRRGADTQY
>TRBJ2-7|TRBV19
ASSIGLGKEQY
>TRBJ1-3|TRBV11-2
ASSLVGAKGTGNTIY
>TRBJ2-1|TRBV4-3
ASSQDLRVSAREQF
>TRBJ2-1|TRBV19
ASSSPPGGSFYNEQF
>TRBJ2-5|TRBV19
ASSTKRTGIVGETQY
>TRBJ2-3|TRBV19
ASSDWDRTSTDTQY
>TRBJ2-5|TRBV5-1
ASSLGTSQETQY
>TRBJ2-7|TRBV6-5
ASRDQGTGGYEQY
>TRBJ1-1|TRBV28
ASSLGWDRGEGTEAF
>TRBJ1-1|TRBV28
ASSLNKNTEAF
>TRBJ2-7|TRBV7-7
ASSLDGGEQY
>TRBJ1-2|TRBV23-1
ASSQSGDRAYGYT
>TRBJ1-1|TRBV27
ASSFRQGLNTEAF
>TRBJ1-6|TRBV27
ASSSWTGEFGSPLH
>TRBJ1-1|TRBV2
ASSPGRVNTEAF